Listed below are T cell receptor beta chains from one sample, sequenced in a study of CD8 T cells in ankylosing spondylitis. TCRdb re-analysed the 5' RACE reads in MiXCR, keeping a single row per CDR3 protein. The sample consists of roughly 230,000 distinct CDR3 sequences, roughly 10% of them appearing once. Sequenced input: blood, either unsorted or a sorted T cell fraction (not recorded which). These receptors all stem from a male donor with ankylosing spondylitis or in good health (not recorded which). The CDR3 runs from the conserved cysteine through the conserved F or W. A D gene is named only where the DNA matches it firmly. Size values are once, few and many counts, or a class for expanded clones, and some rows have none.

cdr3_aa,cdr3_nt,j_call,cdr3_length,clone_size,v_call,d_call
CASSTFRVTDTQYF,TGTGCCAGCAGTACCTTTCGGGTCACAGATACGCAGTATTTT,TRBJ2-3,14,many,TRBV2,NA
CAIKQGLQETQYF,TGTGCCATTAAGCAGGGGTTACAAGAGACCCAGTACTTC,TRBJ2-5,13,many,TRBV10-3,NA
CASSPFPTSGTLGTDTQYF,TGTGCCAGCAGCCCATTCCCCACTAGCGGGACTCTGGGGACAGATACGCAGTATTTT,TRBJ2-3,19,NA,TRBV11-2,TRBD2
CASRRSSGRAYDEQFF,TGTGCCAGCAGACGATCTAGCGGGAGGGCCTATGATGAGCAGTTCTTC,TRBJ2-1,16,NA,TRBV6-5,TRBD2
CASSERGAVEDTQYF,TGTGCCAGCAGTGAAAGAGGGGCGGTAGAAGATACGCAGTATTTT,TRBJ2-3,15,NA,TRBV6-1,NA
CSASPWSSYEQYF,TGCAGTGCCTCCCCTTGGAGCTCCTACGAGCAGTACTTC,TRBJ2-7,13,many,TRBV20-1,NA
CVSPGLLLKPQYF,TGTGTTTCCCCGGGACTGCTGTTAAAACCCCAGTACTTC,TRBJ2-5,13,many,TRBV19,NA
CASSQAGGTDTQYF,TGCGCCAGCAGCCAAGCGGGGGGCACAGATACGCAGTATTTT,TRBJ2-3,14,NA,TRBV4-1,NA
CASSPPLRGSNTGELFF,TGTGCCAGCAGCCCCCCGCTGAGGGGGTCGAACACCGGGGAGCTGTTTTTT,TRBJ2-2,17,NA,TRBV5-4,NA
CASSFRLAGRDEQFF,TGTGCCAGCAGCTTTAGACTAGCGGGGAGGGATGAGCAGTTCTTC,TRBJ2-1,15,few,TRBV7-2,TRBD2
CATSLGSKAFF,TGTGCCACCAGCCTCGGGTCCAAAGCTTTCTTT,TRBJ1-1,11,many,TRBV15,NA
CASSYPIDNEQFF,TGTGCCAGCAGCTACCCCATCGACAATGAGCAGTTCTTC,TRBJ2-1,13,few,TRBV13,NA
CASSQDRVPGQYF,TGCGCCAGCAGCCAAGATCGTGTCCCGGGGCAGTACTTC,TRBJ2-7,13,many,TRBV4-1,NA
CSASRVLVNEQFF,TGCAGTGCTAGCAGGGTTTTGGTGAATGAGCAGTTCTTC,TRBJ2-1,13,many,TRBV20-1,NA
CASSGPGGPLSTQYF,TGTGCCAGCAGTGGCCCTGGGGGCCCTCTCTCGACGCAGTATTTT,TRBJ2-3,15,NA,TRBV2,NA
CASSVVGGSYNEQFF,TGTGCCAGCAGCGTAGTGGGGGGATCCTACAATGAGCAGTTCTTC,TRBJ2-1,15,many,TRBV9,NA
CASSLRQGAQGHKQFF,TGTGCCAGCAGCTTACGTCAGGGGGCCCAAGGGCATAAGCAGTTCTTC,TRBJ2-1,16,NA,TRBV7-9,TRBD1
CAISGPGQGANYGYTF,TGTGCCATCAGTGGCCCGGGACAGGGGGCAAACTATGGCTACACCTTC,TRBJ1-2,16,NA,TRBV10-3,TRBD1
CAWSVPSLRRLNTEAFF,TGTGCCTGGAGTGTCCCTTCCCTGAGACGGTTAAACACTGAAGCTTTCTTT,TRBJ1-1,17,many,TRBV30,NA
CASSATSGSVTDTQYF,TGCGCCAGCAGCGCGACTAGCGGGAGCGTCACAGATACGCAGTATTTT,TRBJ2-3,16,many,TRBV5-1,TRBD2
CSARWTGGNTGELFF,TGCAGTGCGAGATGGACAGGGGGGAACACCGGGGAGCTGTTTTTT,TRBJ2-2,15,many,TRBV20-1,TRBD1
CASSLQDPRTDTQYF,TGCGCCAGCAGCTTGCAGGACCCCCGCACAGATACGCAGTATTTT,TRBJ2-3,15,many,TRBV5-1,NA
CASSIGPWNHTAFF,TGTGCCAGCAGTATCGGGCCCTGGAATCACACGGCTTTCTTT,TRBJ1-1,14,NA,TRBV12-3/TRBV12-4,NA
CASSYGGTPGDTQYF,TGTGCCAGCAGTTACGGGGGGACCCCGGGAGATACGCAGTATTTT,TRBJ2-3,15,many,TRBV6-5,NA
CASCTRGRGGSYNEQFF,TGTGCCAGCTGTACCAGGGGGCGAGGGGGTTCCTACAATGAGCAGTTCTTC,TRBJ2-1,17,many,TRBV18,TRBD1
CASSQLPRAGELFF,TGCGCCAGCAGCCAACTGCCACGGGCCGGGGAGCTGTTTTTT,TRBJ2-2,14,many,TRBV4-1,NA
CAISESTEQYF,TGTGCCATCAGTGAGTCGACAGAGCAGTACTTC,TRBJ2-7,11,NA,TRBV10-3,NA
CASGPTLRLAANTGELFF,TGCGCCAGCGGTCCCACGCTCCGACTAGCGGCGAACACCGGGGAGCTGTTTTTT,TRBJ2-2,18,many,TRBV5-1,TRBD2
CASSTRTVYNEQFF,TGTGCCAGCAGCACGCGGACAGTCTACAATGAGCAGTTCTTC,TRBJ2-1,14,many,TRBV14,NA
CASSWGQAVDIQYF,TGTGCCAGCAGCTGGGGACAGGCAGTGGACATTCAGTACTTC,TRBJ2-4,14,few,TRBV7-9,TRBD1
CASSPADSSGNTIYF,TGTGCCAGCTCACCTGCGGATAGCTCTGGAAACACCATATATTTT,TRBJ1-3,15,NA,TRBV18,NA
CAIRPQGAEETQYF,TGTGCCATCAGACCACAGGGGGCCGAGGAGACCCAGTACTTC,TRBJ2-5,14,NA,TRBV10-3,TRBD1
CASLNAPDDTEAFF,TGTGCCAGCCTGAACGCCCCGGACGATACTGAAGCTTTCTTT,TRBJ1-1,14,many,TRBV2,NA
CASSLVAVSYEQYF,TGTGCCAGCAGCTTAGTCGCAGTCTCCTACGAGCAGTACTTC,TRBJ2-7,14,many,TRBV11-3,NA
CASSQPRDWNEKLFF,TGCGCCAGCAGCCAACCCCGGGACTGGAATGAAAAACTGTTTTTT,TRBJ1-4,15,NA,TRBV4-1,NA
CAISSGTAAGNTIYF,TGTGCCATCAGTTCCGGGACAGCCGCTGGAAACACCATATATTTT,TRBJ1-3,15,many,TRBV10-3,TRBD1
CASSYGPRGPEGNEQYF,TGTGCCAGCAGCTATGGCCCCCGGGGCCCTGAGGGCAACGAGCAGTACTTC,TRBJ2-7,17,NA,TRBV7-9,NA
CASSFSPPGPTSPYGYTF,TGTGCCAGCAGTTTTAGTCCCCCGGGGCCTACGAGTCCCTATGGCTACACCTTC,TRBJ1-2,18,NA,TRBV27,NA
CSVVWDGNTGELFF,TGCAGCGTGGTCTGGGACGGAAACACCGGGGAGCTGTTTTTT,TRBJ2-2,14,many,TRBV29-1,NA
CSASPPGGSLKSNELFF,TGCAGTGCTAGTCCCCCGGGGGGCAGCCTGAAGAGTAACGAGCTGTTTTTT,TRBJ2-2,17,many,TRBV20-1,NA
CASSAEVNEQFF,TGTGCCAGCAGCGCAGAGGTAAATGAGCAGTTCTTC,TRBJ2-1,12,few,TRBV7-9,NA
CASSQTGGISPLHF,TGTGCCAGCAGCCAAACGGGTGGCATATCACCCCTCCACTTT,TRBJ1-6,14,many,TRBV14,NA
CASSPTWTVGNYGYTF,TGCGCCAGCAGTCCCACCTGGACAGTTGGGAACTATGGCTACACCTTC,TRBJ1-2,16,many,TRBV4-1,NA
CASGPDSSTGELFF,TGTGCCAGCGGTCCGGACTCTTCCACCGGGGAGCTGTTTTTT,TRBJ2-2,14,NA,TRBV27,NA
CASSYGGAGNSPLHF,TGTGCCAGCAGTTACGGAGGGGCGGGGAATTCACCCCTCCACTTT,TRBJ1-6,15,few,TRBV6-5,NA
CSVALDRTDTQYF,TGCAGCGTTGCCCTGGATCGCACAGATACGCAGTATTTT,TRBJ2-3,13,few,TRBV29-1,NA
CASSLWGAGMNTEAFF,TGTGCCAGCAGCTTGTGGGGTGCAGGGATGAACACTGAAGCTTTCTTT,TRBJ1-1,16,many,TRBV5-6,NA
CASSLSGMFGNEQFF,TGTGCCAGCAGCCTCAGCGGTATGTTTGGTAATGAGCAGTTCTTC,TRBJ2-1,15,NA,TRBV11-2,NA
CASSPRDRGLDQPQHF,TGTGCCAGCAGCCCTAGGGACAGGGGGTTAGATCAGCCCCAGCATTTT,TRBJ1-5,16,few,TRBV7-8,TRBD1